This TCR beta chain was identified during a study of blood T cells in healthy people across ages. The use of a sample-barcoded 5' primer and a J-beta primer mix characterized a second PCR of about 7 to 12 cycles. A single record per CDR3 protein comes from TCRdb applying MiXCR to the 5' RACE reads. Altogether more than 1.4 million distinct CDR3 sequences are present, around 39% being singletons, with the ten largest covering 7.9%. Per the germline V gene, CDR1 is SEHNR and CDR2 is FQNEAQ (reference sequence). CDR3 size: 12 residues. V was trimmed by 8 bases and J by 4 bases, leaving 9 bases between them. General study points: Correlation between TCR beta diversity and naive T cell percentage was strong. The unknown donor CMV status may have confounded expanded clonotype changes. PBMCs went unsorted, and a conclusive naive versus antigen-experienced comparison was therefore prevented.

This clonotype showed up just a few times. Its matching antigen is unknown. This chain links TRBV7-9 with TRBJ1-3; TRBD1 is a possible D gene (5 bases). Sequencing was done on a sample of blood. The clonotype comes from a woman between 18 and 29 years old in good health. The CDR3, as DNA: TGTGCCAGCGACAGACTGGGAAACACCATATATTTT. This sequence encodes CASDRLGNTIYF. The full variable domain, in which reference TRBV7-9 and TRBJ1-3 provide the parts outside the CDR3, is DTGVSQNPRHKITKRGQNVTFRCDPISEHNRLYWYRQTLGQGPEFLTYFQNEAQLEKSRLLSDRFSAERPKGSFSTLEIQRTEQGDSAMYLCASDRLGNTIYFGEGSWLTVV.